These 32 T cell receptor beta chains share one sample of origin, sequenced in a study of identical twins. TCRdb reanalysed the 5' RACE reads using MiXCR and keeps one entry per CDR3 protein. In the table there are about 240,000 distinct CDR3 sequences, 6% to 8.5% of which are singletons. The sample also formed part of further work on yellow fever vaccine responses in identical twins.

The sequencing sample was made of CD8+ T cells sorted from blood. These receptors were taken from a woman aged 18-29 years in good health.

The genes are TRBV11-3 and TRBJ2-7; perhaps D is TRBD1 or TRBD2 (6 bases each). The germline V gene encodes CDR1 SGHNT and CDR2 YENEEA. V lost 5 bases, J lost 6 bases, and 17 bases lay in between. This CDR3 is 14 amino acids long. In nucleotides, the CDR3 is TGTGCCAGCAGCGGCGGGACAAGCGATCCCGAGCAGTACTTC. As protein: CASSGGTSDPEQYF.

This clonotype was seen repeatedly, ten times or more. The rearrangement links TRBV28 to TRBJ2-7; tentative D call: TRBD2 (5 bases). V was cut by 3 bases and J by 0 bases, with 18 bases left in between. Germline CDR1 and CDR2: MDHEN and SYDVKM. This CDR3 is built from 17 residues. The DNA of the CDR3 is TGTGCCAGCAGTTTGGAGGTGGGAAGAGGTAGCTCCTACGAGCAGTACTTC. Translation gives CASSLEVGRGSSYEQYF. Filled out from reference TRBV28 and TRBJ2-7, the complete variable domain reads DVKVTQSSRYLVKRTGEKVFLECVQDMDHENMFWYRQDPGLGLRLIYFSYDVKMKEKGDIPEGYSVSREKKERFSLILESASTNQTSMYLCASSLEVGRGSSYEQYFGPGTRLTVT.

Comment on this clonotype: Germline and junction disagree at one end, which may indicate a read error. The CDR3 DNA reads as TGTGCCAGCAGCCCAGAGGAGGGCAGCTCCTACAATGAGCAGCTCTTC. Protein: CASSPEEGSSYNEQLF. The rearrangement links TRBV7-6 to TRBJ2-1; possible D gene TRBD2, 6 bases. From germline, CDR1 is SGHVS and CDR2 FNYEAQ. CDR3 length: 16 amino acids.

The table lists this clonotype with many counts. The chain combines TRBV5-8 with TRBJ2-5; D is perhaps TRBD1 or TRBD2 (5 bases each). CDR3 length: 14 residues. V lost 3 bases, J lost 4 bases, and 13 bases lay in between. CDR1 is SGHTS, CDR2 YDEGEE, per germline. The CDR3 sequence is CASSYGTYTETQYF. CDR3 coding DNA: TGTGCCAGCAGCTATGGGACGTATACAGAGACCCAGTACTTC.

This rearrangement joins TRBV5-1 to TRBJ2-5; D is unclear. The V end lost 4 bases, the J end lost 5 bases, and 15 bases lay between the germline ends. In germline, CDR1 is SGHRS, CDR2 YFSETQ. The CDR3 is made up of 14 amino acids. The CDR3 here is CASSPVGPLETQYF. The CDR3 region has the DNA TGCGCCAGCAGCCCGGTAGGCCCCCTGGAGACCCAGTACTTC.

This clonotype was counted many times. CDR3 in amino acids: CASSLGTGLDTQYF. CDR3 in DNA: TGTGCCAGCAGCTTAGGGACAGGCCTGGATACGCAGTATTTT. This chain connects TRBV7-8 to TRBJ2-3; 7 bases line up with TRBD1. V shed 1 base and J 6 bases; nucleotides not matched to a gene: 4. CDR3 length equals 14 residues. Germline CDR1 reads SGHVS; CDR2 reads FQNEAQ.

There are many counts of this clonotype. J is TRBJ1-1 and V is TRBV20-1, with D hard to call. CDR1 and CDR2 from the germline V gene are DFQATT and SNEGSKA (reference sequence). The germline V and J ends were trimmed by 0 bases and 3 bases, with 14 bases remaining between them. The CDR3 sequence is 15 residues long. DNA for the CDR3: TGCAGTGCTAGAGATATAGTAGGAGGAGACACTGAAGCTTTCTTT. As protein: CSARDIVGGDTEAFF.

This clonotype has a handful of counts. The chain employs TRBV25-1 and TRBJ1-1, with D unclear. CDR1 and CDR2 from the germline V gene are MGHDK and SYGVNS. V was cut by 6 bases and J by 3 bases, with 11 bases left in between. The CDR3 length is 13 residues. The chain's CDR3 is CASSLDGHTEAFF. CDR3 DNA sequence: TGTGCCAGCAGCCTTGACGGGCACACTGAAGCTTTCTTT.

This clonotype was observed many times. The rearrangement joins TRBV5-1 to TRBJ1-2; 7 bases fit TRBD1. This CDR3 spans 13 amino acids. Germline V gene sequence: CDR1 SGHRS, CDR2 YFSETQ. Germline trimming cut 4 bases from V and 8 bases from J; bases unmatched to any gene: 8. This chain's CDR3 is CASSPTDRVGYTF. The CDR3 DNA is TGCGCCAGCAGCCCGACCGACAGGGTCGGCTACACCTTC.

In its sample, this clonotype was seen many times. This chain links TRBV2 with TRBJ2-4, with 8 bases identical to TRBD1. This CDR3 region has 19 residues. V was pared by 0 bases and J by 1 base, with 11 bases of the junction left unmatched. Germline V gene data show CDR1 as SNHLY and CDR2 as FYNNEI. In DNA, the CDR3 is TGTGCCAGCAGTGAAGCTTGGGGTGACAGGGGATTGGCCAAAAACATTCAGTACTTC. Amino acid sequence: CASSEAWGDRGLAKNIQYF.

There are many counts of this clonotype. This chain links TRBV20-1 with TRBJ2-1; no firm D call. V lost 0 bases to trimming and J lost 1 base, with 10 bases between them. Germline CDR1 DFQATT, CDR2 SNEGSKA (reference sequence). CDR3 size: 15 residues. The CDR3 DNA reads TGCAGTGCTAGAGATCGAAGTTTTTCCTACAATGAGCAGTTCTTC. As protein: CSARDRSFSYNEQFF.

The rearrangement uses TRBV3-1 and TRBJ2-2; 9 positions match TRBD2. The germline CDR1 and CDR2 sequences are LGHDT and YNNKEL (reference sequence). J was trimmed by 7 bases and V by 6 bases; bases with no gene match: 12. The CDR3 is 16 amino acids. For the CDR3, the DNA is TGTGCCAGCAGTCTCCTTAGCGGGGGCTCCGTCGGGGAGCTGTTTTTT. It encodes CASSLLSGGSVGELFF.

This clonotype appeared many times. The V call is TRBV9, the J call TRBJ2-1; 9 positions agree with TRBD1. Germline values: CDR1 SGDLS, CDR2 YYNGEE. V dropped 3 bases and J dropped 0; count of bases not matched to a gene: 13. This CDR3 is 19 amino acids long. DNA of the CDR3: TGTGCCAGCAGCGACCGGGACAGGGTCCCTCCCTTCTCCTACAATGAGCAGTTCTTC. Amino acids: CASSDRDRVPPFSYNEQFF.

This clonotype was detected only a few times. The V gene is TRBV7-6, the J gene TRBJ2-7; 8 positions agree with TRBD2. With V trimmed by 5 bases and J by 4 bases, 10 bases remained unmatched. The CDR3 length is 15 residues. Germline loops: CDR1 SGHVS, CDR2 FNYEAQ. The CDR3 nucleotides read TGTGCCAGCAGCCCCGGGAGGGCAGGGTATTACGAGCAGTACTTC. This encodes CASSPGRAGYYEQYF.

This clonotype was counted between two and nine times. The CDR3 region is CASSFGTSGLEQYF. In DNA form, the CDR3 reads TGTGCCAGCAGCTTCGGGACTAGCGGTCTGGAGCAGTACTTC. V is TRBV11-2 and J is TRBJ2-7; 11 positions match TRBD2. V trimming: 3 bases; J trimming: 7 bases; junction bases outside the gene matches: 5. Per the germline V gene, CDR1 is SGHAT and CDR2 is FQNNGV. The CDR3 runs 14 residues. The full variable domain, its missing parts supplied by reference TRBV11-2 and TRBJ2-7, is EAGVAQSPRYKIIEKRQSVAFWCNPISGHATLYWYQQILGQGPKLLIQFQNNGVVDDSQLPKDRFSAERLKGVDSTLKIQPAKLEDSAVYLCASSFGTSGLEQYFGPGTRLTVT.

This clonotype was detected many times. A read error may account for a junction end that differs from germline. The rearrangement uses TRBV29-1 and TRBJ2-5; 8 bases match TRBD2. The CDR3 length is 13 residues. The germline V gene has CDR1 SQVTM and CDR2 ANQGSEA. The CDR3 region is CSVGGLVGETKYF. CDR3 DNA: TGCAGCGTCGGGGGACTAGTAGGAGAGACCAAGTACTTC.

The rearrangement links TRBV10-3 to TRBJ2-7, with 10 bases identical to TRBD2. The CDR3 spans 15 residues. Germline assignment: CDR1 ENHRY and CDR2 SYGVKD. Germline trimming cut 2 bases from V and 4 bases from J; bases unmatched to any gene: 5. The chain's CDR3 is CAISEAGTSVYEQYF. The CDR3 nucleotides are TGTGCCATCAGTGAGGCCGGGACTAGCGTGTACGAGCAGTACTTC.

The genes are TRBV3-1 and TRBJ2-1; D is unclear. CDR1 is LGHDT and CDR2 is YNNKEL in the germline V gene (reference sequence). Trimming stripped 11 bases from V and 0 bases from J, with 26 bases between. CDR3 size: 18 residues. For the CDR3, the DNA is TGTGCCTGCACCCAAGATGAAGCAAGGGAATACTCCTACAATGAGCAGTTCTTC. It translates to CACTQDEAREYSYNEQFF.

This clonotype was seen ten or more times. The J gene is TRBJ2-3, the V gene TRBV12-3 or TRBV12-4; TRBD2 aligns across 12 bases. Unmatched junction bases numbered 10, after V lost 6 bases and J lost 3 bases. The CDR3 sequence is 17 residues long. Here the CDR3 reads CASSSLAGGPLTDTQYF. The CDR3 DNA reads as TGTGCCAGCAGCTCACTAGCGGGGGGTCCCTTAACAGATACGCAGTATTTT.

This clonotype occurred a few times. V gene TRBV2 combines with J gene TRBJ2-2, with TRBD2 matching over 9 bases. Germline CDR1 is SNHLY and CDR2 is FYNNEI. V was clipped by 7 bases and J by 0 bases; unmatched bases: 15. CDR3 size: 19 residues. The CDR3 protein is CASTTTRLAEGANTGELFF. CDR3 bases: TGTGCCAGCACTACGACCCGACTAGCGGAGGGAGCGAACACCGGGGAGCTGTTTTTT.

The V gene is TRBV12-3 or TRBV12-4, the J gene TRBJ2-1, with D perhaps assigned TRBD1 or TRBD2 (6 bases each). CDR3 length: 15 residues. V lost 7 bases and J 0 bases, leaving 13 bases between the germline ends. The CDR3 spells CASIIGGSSYNEQFF. The CDR3 region has the DNA TGTGCCAGCATTATAGGGGGGAGCTCCTACAATGAGCAGTTCTTC.

V gene TRBV2 combines with J gene TRBJ2-7, with a tentative D call TRBD2 (5 bases). Germline assignment: CDR1 SNHLY and CDR2 FYNNEI. The ends were cut back, 11 bases at V and 3 bases at J, with 17 bases in the middle. This CDR3 has 13 residues. The DNA of the CDR3 is TGTGCCCCCAGCGGAACGGTGAACTACGAGCAGTACTTC. It encodes CAPSGTVNYEQYF.

This clonotype was seen at least ten times. Relative to the germline gene, one junction end is altered; a read error may explain this. The rearrangement uses TRBV10-3 and TRBJ2-1, with 8 bases identical to TRBD2. This CDR3 has 14 amino acids. Germline V CDR1 and CDR2: ENHRY, SYGVKD. CDR3 in DNA: TGTGCCATCAGTGAGTCGATTTCCGGGACTAGAATACTCTTC. This encodes CAISESISGTRILF.

This chain connects TRBV20-1 to TRBJ2-1; D is perhaps TRBD2 (5 bases). The CDR3 spans 15 residues. Trimming pared 0 bases from V and 0 bases from J, leaving 9 bases between. Per germline, CDR1 DFQATT and CDR2 SNEGSKA (reference sequence). CDR3 sequence: CSARDLRGSYNEQFF. The CDR3 DNA sequence: TGCAGTGCTAGAGATCTTCGGGGCTCCTACAATGAGCAGTTCTTC.

This clonotype was observed a handful of times. The chain recombines TRBV3-1 with TRBJ2-1; 12 positions match TRBD2. Germline V gene data show CDR1 as LGHDT and CDR2 as YNNKEL (reference sequence). CDR3 length: 16 residues. The junction had 4 bases not matched to a gene; V was cut back by 4 bases and J by 3 bases. In DNA, the CDR3 is TGTGCCAGCAGCCCCCGGACTAGCGGGGACTACAATGAGCAGTTCTTC. Translating it yields CASSPRTSGDYNEQFF.

This clonotype was picked up many times. The chain carries TRBV27 and TRBJ1-1; TRBD1 matches 7 bases. Trimming at V came to 3 bases and at J to 2 bases, leaving 3 bases not matched to a gene. The length of the CDR3 is 14 residues. The germline CDR1 and CDR2 sequences are MNHEY and SMNVEV (reference sequence). CDR3 in amino acids: CASSFQGVNTEAFF. Written as DNA, the CDR3 is TGTGCCAGCAGTTTCCAGGGGGTAAACACTGAAGCTTTCTTT.

This clonotype turned up a few times. The chain recombines TRBV6-1 with TRBJ2-1; TRBD2 aligns across 13 bases. With V trimmed by 10 bases and J by 9 bases, 15 bases remained unmatched. The CDR3 consists of 16 residues. Germline CDR1 MNHNS, CDR2 SASEGT. For the CDR3, the DNA is TGTGCCACCATACTAGCGGGAGGGCTTTCGGATGGTGAGCAGTTCTTC. This sequence encodes CATILAGGLSDGEQFF.

The CDR3 region is CASSLLYVAGAGNEQFF. The CDR3 DNA is TGTGCCAGCAGTTTGCTTTATGTAGCGGGAGCCGGGAATGAGCAGTTCTTC. The V call is TRBV27, the J call TRBJ2-1, with 9 bases aligning to TRBD2. The CDR3 consists of 17 residues. Germline V gene sequence: CDR1 MNHEY, CDR2 SMNVEV (reference sequence). With 3 bases clipped from V and 7 bases from J, the junction kept 13 bases outside the gene matches.

The genes are TRBV28 and TRBJ2-1; D is undetermined. The length of the CDR3 is 16 residues. Trimming removed 5 bases from V and 0 bases from J, with 14 bases in between. Germline lookup yields CDR1 MDHEN and CDR2 SYDVKM. The CDR3 region is CASSQVPRSSYNEQFF. The DNA for the CDR3 is TGTGCCAGCAGTCAAGTCCCCAGGAGCTCCTACAATGAGCAGTTCTTC.

This sequence joins TRBV20-1 and TRBJ2-7; unclear D gene. V was shortened by 6 bases and J by 2 bases, with 17 bases between the two germline ends. The CDR3 sequence is 14 residues long. The V gene's germline CDR1 is DFQATT and CDR2 SNEGSKA (reference sequence). CDR3 DNA: TGCAGTGCAGAGAAGCCCCTTGACACCTACGAGCAGTACTTC. As protein: CSAEKPLDTYEQYF.

In its sample, this clonotype was seen many times. This chain links TRBV6-1 with TRBJ1-4; TRBD1 matches 7 bases. Trimming at V came to 10 bases and at J to 2 bases, leaving 13 bases not matched to a gene. This CDR3 has 16 amino acids. Germline V CDR1 and CDR2: MNHNS, SASEGT. CDR3 in DNA: TGTGCCACCGTAACAGGGGCCCCCCGCACTAATGAAAAACTGTTTTTT. This translates into CATVTGAPRTNEKLFF.

This clonotype was seen only a few times. The chain uses TRBV20-1 and TRBJ2-7; 8 bases are a match to TRBD1. Trimming removed 7 bases from V and 1 base from J; junction bases left unmatched: 9. This CDR3 region has 14 residues. CDR1 DFQATT and CDR2 SNEGSKA come from the germline V gene (reference sequence). CDR3 bases: TGCAGTGTCTTGGCGACAGGGGTTTCCTACGAGCAGTACTTC. As protein: CSVLATGVSYEQYF.